This is a list of T cell receptor beta chains from one sample in a study of OX40 agonist ivuxolimab in advanced cancers. Assay: immunoSEQ multiplex PCR; the TCRdb copy retains only in-frame clones and omits some. The sample contains about 3,400 clones, around 78% of which appear only once. The input for sequencing was CD4+ or CD8+ T cells sorted from blood, taken in a trial of the OX40 agonist ivuxolimab. Source of these receptors: an adult with an advanced solid tumor such as melanoma, head and neck, liver or kidney cancer. CDR3s include the opening cysteine and the closing phenylalanine or tryptophan. Each record gives: CDR3 DNA, CDR3 protein, V gene, clone size, J gene, D gene. D genes are given only for firm matches. Size tells how often a clone was seen (once, few, many) or the class of an expanded clone, and some rows leave it out.

TGTGCCAGCAGTGAAGCGCTGGCGGGGGGGCAAGAGACCCAGTACTTC,CASSEALAGGQETQYF,TRBV6-1,medium-sized,TRBJ2-5,TRBD2
TGCGCCAGCAGCGTCGACAGGCCCTACGAGCAGTACTTC,CASSVDRPYEQYF,TRBV10-2,NA,TRBJ2-7,NA
TGTGCCAGCAGCTTAGGATCCAGCGGGCCTTATGAGCAGTTCTTC,CASSLGSSGPYEQFF,TRBV11-2,NA,TRBJ2-1,NA
TGTGCCAGCAGCTTAGCAAAGGGTGGCGAGCAGTACTTC,CASSLAKGGEQYF,TRBV7-9,NA,TRBJ2-7,NA
TGTGCCAGCAGCGCAGGGGGGTCAGATACGCAGTATTTT,CASSAGGSDTQYF,TRBV9,NA,TRBJ2-3,NA
TGTGCCAGCAGCCCCTGGACAGGGACCTACGAGCAGTACTTC,CASSPWTGTYEQYF,TRBV28,NA,TRBJ2-7,TRBD1
TGTGCCAGCAGGACCCGGGACAGGGCGACCAATGAGCAGTTCTTC,CASRTRDRATNEQFF,TRBV2,NA,TRBJ2-1,TRBD1
TGTGCCAGCAGTTTTGTAGCGGGAGGACCCGGGGAGCTGTTTTTT,CASSFVAGGPGELFF,TRBV27,NA,TRBJ2-2,TRBD2
TGTGCCAGCAGCGTCTCCAACGGGAACACCGGGGAGCTGTTTTTT,CASSVSNGNTGELFF,TRBV9,NA,TRBJ2-2,NA
TGCGCCAGCAGCCAAGAATGGCGGGACACCTACAATGAGCAGTTCTTC,CASSQEWRDTYNEQFF,TRBV4-3,NA,TRBJ2-1,NA
TGTGCCAGCCAGGGGACAGGGGGCGGTTATGGCTACACCTTC,CASQGTGGGYGYTF,TRBV27,NA,TRBJ1-2,TRBD1
TGTGCCAGCAGCTTATGGGGGAACGATGAAAAACTGTTTTTT,CASSLWGNDEKLFF,TRBV7-2,NA,TRBJ1-4,NA
TGTGCCAGCAGCTTAGGTCGGGGGAATGCCTACGAGCAGTACTTC,CASSLGRGNAYEQYF,TRBV11-3,NA,TRBJ2-7,NA
TGTGCCAGCAGTTTAATGGGGGACGAGCAGTACTTC,CASSLMGDEQYF,TRBV27,NA,TRBJ2-7,NA
TGTGCCATCGGGGGTTCAGGCCTCTCCTACGAGCAGTACTTC,CAIGGSGLSYEQYF,TRBV7-9,NA,TRBJ2-7,NA
TGCGCCAGCAGTGAGTCGCTACGGGAGAAGGACGAGCAGTACTTC,CASSESLREKDEQYF,TRBV10-2,NA,TRBJ2-7,NA
TGTGCCAGCAGTTTATGGAGTGAGGGAAGCGATTACGAGCAGTACTTC,CASSLWSEGSDYEQYF,TRBV28,NA,TRBJ2-7,NA
TGTGCCAGCCAAGGGTGGGGTCGGCAGGGGGCTTCGGGCTCCTACGAGCAGTACTTC,CASQGWGRQGASGSYEQYF,TRBV28,NA,TRBJ2-7,TRBD1
TGCAGCGTGAAGCAGACAGTGCTGGGCACTGGAAACACCATATATTTT,CSVKQTVLGTGNTIYF,TRBV29-1,NA,TRBJ1-3,NA
TGTGCCAGCAGCCCCGGAGCAAACTCCTACAATGAGCAGTTCTTC,CASSPGANSYNEQFF,TRBV11-2,NA,TRBJ2-1,NA
TGTGCCAGCAGTCTGGGACTTTTCACAGATACGCAGTATTTT,CASSLGLFTDTQYF,TRBV27,NA,TRBJ2-3,NA
TGTGCCAGCACCGGGGGGGACAGGCGACATGAGCAGTTCTTC,CASTGGDRRHEQFF,TRBV6-5,NA,TRBJ2-1,NA
TGTGCCAGCAGGCCCTTGGGGGAATCTACTCCTGCGGCCAACGTCCTGACTTTC,CASRPLGESTPAANVLTF,TRBV5-4,NA,TRBJ2-6,NA
TGTGCCAGCATCCCCAGGGTTGGCAGCACTGAAGCTTTCTTT,CASIPRVGSTEAFF,TRBV19,NA,TRBJ1-1,NA